This note documents a single T cell receptor beta chain sequence. Its cognate antigen is unknown. This sample is part of a study of cytomegalovirus exposure and HLA in healthy donors. Study-wide results and limits: Rarity characterized most TCR sequences, yet some public TCRs appeared in many donors. Roughly 170 TCR beta chains were listed as cytomegalovirus-associated.

The CDR3 totals 14 residues. The germline V and J ends were trimmed by 5 bases and 1 base, with 13 bases remaining between them. From germline, CDR1 is SGHDT and CDR2 YYEEEE. This table comes from immunoSEQ multiplex PCR, and its TCRdb copy is limited to in-frame clones, with some not included. This repertoire shows about 130,000 clones, approximately 84% found once; its top ten account for 25% to 30%. This clonotype was sampled from a man aged 25 to 45 in good health and CMV-seropositive. V gene TRBV5-6 combines with J gene TRBJ2-7, with D maybe TRBD2 (6 bases). Sequencing was done on a sample of PBMCs. The DNA of the CDR3 is TGTGCCAGCAGTCCTATGGGGGGTTCCTACGAGCAGTACTTC. Translating it yields CASSPMGGSYEQYF. Supplemented by reference TRBV5-6 and TRBJ2-7, the full variable domain reads DAGVTQSPTHLIKTRGQQVTLRCSPKSGHDTVSWYQQALGQGPQFIFQYYEEEERQRGNFPDRFSGHQFPNYSSELNVNALLLGDSALYLCASSPMGGSYEQYFGPGTRLTVT.